Shown below are 5 T cell receptor beta chains from a single sample sequenced in a study of blood T cell repertoires in COVID-19. The data were produced by immunoSEQ multiplex PCR, yet TCRdb's version contains in-frame clones alone and is incomplete. The sample lists approximately 120,000 clones; about 78% were seen once. Sequencing was done on a sample of peripheral blood. Every receptor here comes from a human donor in a cohort sampled during active or convalescent COVID-19.

This clone was counted between two and nine times. This chain joins TRBV6-1 and TRBJ1-5; D gene ambiguous. Trimming shortened V by 6 bases and J by 5 bases, and 8 bases separated the two germline ends. The CDR3 is 12 residues long. The germline V gene encodes CDR1 MNHNS and CDR2 SASEGT. This CDR3 is CASSGGDQPQHF. In DNA form, the CDR3 reads TGTGCCAGCAGCGGAGGAGATCAGCCCCAGCATTTT.

The chain carries TRBV5-4 and TRBJ2-3; TRBD1 matches 7 bases. The CDR3 contains 15 residues. The germline V gene has CDR1 SGHNT and CDR2 YYREEE (reference sequence). Trimming took 1 base from V and 2 from J; bases not matched to a gene: 4. The CDR3 loop reads CASSLTGAPTDTQYF. CDR3 bases: TGTGCCAGCAGCTTGACAGGGGCCCCCACAGATACGCAGTATTTT. Combining the CDR3 with reference TRBV5-4 and TRBJ2-3 gives the whole variable domain ETGVTQSPTHLIKTRGQQVTLRCSSQSGHNTVSWYQQALGQGPQFIFQYYREEENGRGNFPPRFSGLQFPNYSSELNVNALELDDSALYLCASSLTGAPTDTQYFGPGTRLTVL.

The chain has TRBV27 and TRBJ2-3, with 7 bases identical to TRBD1. The junction had 8 bases not matched to a gene; V was cut back by 3 bases and J by 2 bases. The CDR3 totals 16 residues. Germline-derived CDR1 and CDR2 are MNHEY and SMNVEV (reference sequence). CDR3 region: CASSFLPGQHTDTQYF. In DNA form, the CDR3 reads TGTGCCAGCAGTTTCTTACCGGGACAGCACACAGATACGCAGTATTTT.

J is TRBJ2-5 and V is TRBV5-5, with a weak D call TRBD2 (6 bases). V lost 2 bases, J lost 3 bases, and 11 bases lay in between. The CDR3 loop spans 14 amino acids. CDR1 is SGHKS and CDR2 is YYEKEE in the germline V gene (reference sequence). The CDR3 DNA follows: TGTGCCAGCAGCTTTAGGAGGGGCAAAGAGACCCAGTACTTC. This sequence encodes CASSFRRGKETQYF. The full variable domain, in which reference TRBV5-5 and TRBJ2-5 provide the parts outside the CDR3, is DAGVTQSPTHLIKTRGQQVTLRCSPISGHKSVSWYQQVLGQGPQFIFQYYEKEERGRGNFPDRFSARQFPNYSSELNVNALLLGDSALYLCASSFRRGKETQYFGPGTRLLVL.

The chain couples TRBV5-6 to TRBJ2-5, with 7 nucleotides matching TRBD2. The V gene's germline CDR1 is SGHDT and CDR2 YYEEEE. V was clipped by 1 base and J by 5 bases; unmatched bases: 8. The CDR3 runs 15 residues. The CDR3 sequence: CASSLRGGAGETQYF. The CDR3 DNA follows: TGTGCCAGCAGCTTGCGGGGAGGGGCAGGGGAGACCCAGTACTTC.